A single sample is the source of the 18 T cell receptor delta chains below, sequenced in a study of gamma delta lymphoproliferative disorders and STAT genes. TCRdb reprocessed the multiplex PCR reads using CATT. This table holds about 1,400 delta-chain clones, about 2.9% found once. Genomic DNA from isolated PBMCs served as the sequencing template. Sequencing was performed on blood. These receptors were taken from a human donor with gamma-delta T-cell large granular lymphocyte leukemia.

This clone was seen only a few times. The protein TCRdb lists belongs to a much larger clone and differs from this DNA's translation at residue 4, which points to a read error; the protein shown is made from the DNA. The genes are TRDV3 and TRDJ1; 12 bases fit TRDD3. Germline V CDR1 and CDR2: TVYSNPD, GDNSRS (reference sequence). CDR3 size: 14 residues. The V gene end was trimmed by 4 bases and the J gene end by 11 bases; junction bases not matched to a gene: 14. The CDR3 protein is CASARPVLGDTLIF. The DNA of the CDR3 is TGTGCCTCTGCACGCCCAGTACTGGGGGATACCCTCATCTTT.

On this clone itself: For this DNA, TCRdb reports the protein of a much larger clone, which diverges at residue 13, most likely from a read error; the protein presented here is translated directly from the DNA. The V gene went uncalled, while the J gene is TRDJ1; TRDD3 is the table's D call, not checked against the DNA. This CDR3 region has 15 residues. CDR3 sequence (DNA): TGTGCCTCCATCCTTAGGGGGACGTACACCGATAAACCCATCTTT. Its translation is CASILRGTYTDKPIF.

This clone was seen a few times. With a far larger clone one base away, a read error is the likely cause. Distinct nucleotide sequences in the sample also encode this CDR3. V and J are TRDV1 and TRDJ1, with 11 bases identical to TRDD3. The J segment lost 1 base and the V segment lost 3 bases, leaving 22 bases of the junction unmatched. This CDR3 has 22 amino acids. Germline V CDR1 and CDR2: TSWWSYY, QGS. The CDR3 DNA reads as TGTGCTCTTGGGGAGCGCCCTTATCCGTACTGGGGGATAAATAGAGTCACCGATAAACTCATCTTT. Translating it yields CALGERPYPYWGINRVTDKLIF.

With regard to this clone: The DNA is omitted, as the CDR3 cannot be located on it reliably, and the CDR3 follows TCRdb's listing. The CDR3 loop is CSVLLCSSFSDYFTLLGDISYTDKLIF. The V gene is TRAV29/DV5, the J gene TRDJ1; TRDD3 is taken as the D call from the table, unchecked against the DNA. CDR1 and CDR2 (germline): NSMFDY, ISSIKDK. The CDR3 totals 27 residues, both ends included.

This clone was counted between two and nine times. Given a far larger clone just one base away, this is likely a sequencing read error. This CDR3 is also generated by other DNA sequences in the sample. CDR3: CALGELLVFPATDKLIF. DNA of the CDR3: TGCGCTCTTGGGGAACTCCTCGTTTTTCCTGCAACCGATAAACTCATCTTT. V gene TRDV1 combines with J gene TRDJ1; tentatively, D is TRDD2 or TRDD3 (5 bases each). Germline assignment: CDR1 TSWWSYY and CDR2 QGS. The CDR3 extends over 17 amino acids.

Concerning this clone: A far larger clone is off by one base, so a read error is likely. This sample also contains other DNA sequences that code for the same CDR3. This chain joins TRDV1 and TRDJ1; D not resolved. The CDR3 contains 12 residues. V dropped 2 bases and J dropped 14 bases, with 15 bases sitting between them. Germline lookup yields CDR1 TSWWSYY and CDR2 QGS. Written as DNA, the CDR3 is TGTGCTCTTGGGGAAAGGGAGGGAAGACTTATCTTT. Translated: CALGEREGRLIF.

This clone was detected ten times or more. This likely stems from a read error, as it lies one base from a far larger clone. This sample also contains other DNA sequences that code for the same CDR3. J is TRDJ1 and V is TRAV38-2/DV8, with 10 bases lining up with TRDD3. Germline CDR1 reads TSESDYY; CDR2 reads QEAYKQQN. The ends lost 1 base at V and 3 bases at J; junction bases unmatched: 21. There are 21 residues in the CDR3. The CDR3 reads CAYRSSTLFPYWGIRPDKLIF. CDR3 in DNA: TGTGCTTATAGGAGCTCAACACTATTCCCGTACTGGGGGATTCGGCCCGATAAACTCATCTTT.

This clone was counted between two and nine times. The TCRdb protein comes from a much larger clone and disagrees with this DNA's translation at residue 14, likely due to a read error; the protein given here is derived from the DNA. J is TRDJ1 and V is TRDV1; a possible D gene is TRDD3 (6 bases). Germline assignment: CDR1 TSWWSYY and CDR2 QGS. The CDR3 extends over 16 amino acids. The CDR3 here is CALGDLHGDYTDKPIF. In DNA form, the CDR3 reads TGTGCTCTTGGGGACCTTCACGGGGATTACACCGATAAACCCATCTTT.

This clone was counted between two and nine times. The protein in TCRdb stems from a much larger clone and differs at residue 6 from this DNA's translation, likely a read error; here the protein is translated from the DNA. The DNA of the CDR3 is TGTGCTTATAGGAGCCTGGCCTTCCTACCGTACTGGGGATCTCGTACCGATAAACTCATCTTT. Its translation: CAYRSLAFLPYWGSRTDKLIF. V usage is TRAV38-2/DV8 and J usage is TRDJ1; 9 nucleotides align to TRDD2. Germline V CDR1 and CDR2: TSESDYY, QEAYKQQN. The CDR3 covers 21 residues. The ends lost 1 base at V and 2 bases at J; junction bases unmatched: 21.

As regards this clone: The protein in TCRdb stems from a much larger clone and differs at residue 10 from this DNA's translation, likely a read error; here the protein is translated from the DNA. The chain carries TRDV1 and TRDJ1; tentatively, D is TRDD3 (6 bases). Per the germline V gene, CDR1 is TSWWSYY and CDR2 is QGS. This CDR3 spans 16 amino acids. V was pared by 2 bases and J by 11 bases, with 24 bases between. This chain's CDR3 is CALGERRGGREYILIF. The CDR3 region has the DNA TGTGCTCTTGGGGAAAGGAGGGGGGGAAGAGAGTATATCCTCATCTTT.

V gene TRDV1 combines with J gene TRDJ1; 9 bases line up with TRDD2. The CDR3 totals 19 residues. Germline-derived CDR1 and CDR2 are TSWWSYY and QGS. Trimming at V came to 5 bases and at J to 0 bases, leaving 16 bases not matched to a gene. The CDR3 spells CALGPFLPTEGSDTDKLIF. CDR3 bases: TGTGCTCTTGGGCCCTTCCTTCCTACTGAGGGATCCGACACCGATAAACTCATCTTT.

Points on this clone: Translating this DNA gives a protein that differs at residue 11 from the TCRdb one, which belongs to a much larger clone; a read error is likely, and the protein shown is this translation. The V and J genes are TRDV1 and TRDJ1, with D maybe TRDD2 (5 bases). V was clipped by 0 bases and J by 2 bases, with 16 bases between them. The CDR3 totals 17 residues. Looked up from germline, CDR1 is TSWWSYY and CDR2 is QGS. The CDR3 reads CALGELLVFPVTDKLIF. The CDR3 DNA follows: TGTGCTCTTGGGGAACTCCTCGTTTTTCCTGTAACCGATAAACTCATCTTT.

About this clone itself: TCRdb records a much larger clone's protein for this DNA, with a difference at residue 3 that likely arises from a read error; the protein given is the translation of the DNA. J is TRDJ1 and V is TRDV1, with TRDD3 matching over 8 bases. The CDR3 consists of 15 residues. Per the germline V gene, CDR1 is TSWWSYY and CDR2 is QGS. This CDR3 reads CAPGEHTAGGHKLIF. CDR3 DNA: TGTGCTCCTGGGGAACACACGGCTGGGGGACATAAACTCATCTTT.

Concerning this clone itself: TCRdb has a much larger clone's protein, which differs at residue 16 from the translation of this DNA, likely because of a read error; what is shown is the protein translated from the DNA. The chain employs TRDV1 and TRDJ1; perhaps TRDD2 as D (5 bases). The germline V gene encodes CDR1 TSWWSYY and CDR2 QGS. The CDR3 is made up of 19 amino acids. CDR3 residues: CALGEAAPYQPSYTDRLIF. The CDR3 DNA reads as TGTGCTCTTGGGGAAGCCGCTCCCTACCAGCCTTCGTACACCGATAGACTCATCTTT.

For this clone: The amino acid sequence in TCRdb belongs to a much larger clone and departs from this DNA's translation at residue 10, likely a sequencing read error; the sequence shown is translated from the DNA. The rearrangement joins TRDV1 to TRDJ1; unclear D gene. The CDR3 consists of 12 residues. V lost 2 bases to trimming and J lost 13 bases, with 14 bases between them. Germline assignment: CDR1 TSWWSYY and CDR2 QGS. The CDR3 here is CALGEREGRPIF. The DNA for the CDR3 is TGTGCTCTTGGGGAAAGGGAGGGAAGACCCATCTTT.

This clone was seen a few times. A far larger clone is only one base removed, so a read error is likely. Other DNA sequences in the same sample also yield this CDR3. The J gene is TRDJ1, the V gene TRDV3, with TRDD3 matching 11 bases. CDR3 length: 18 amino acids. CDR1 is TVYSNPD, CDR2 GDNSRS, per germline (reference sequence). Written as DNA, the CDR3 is TGCGCCTCTGCCTCGTACTGGGGGATAATGGAGTACACCGATAAACTCATCTTT. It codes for CASASYWGIMEYTDKLIF.

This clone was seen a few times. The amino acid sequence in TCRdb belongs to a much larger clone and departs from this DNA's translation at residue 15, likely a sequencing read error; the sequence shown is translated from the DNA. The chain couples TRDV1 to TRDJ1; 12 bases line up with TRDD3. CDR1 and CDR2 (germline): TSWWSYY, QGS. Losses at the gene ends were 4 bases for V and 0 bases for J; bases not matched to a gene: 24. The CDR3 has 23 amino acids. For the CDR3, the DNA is TGTGCTCTTGGGGGTCCTAGATCCTACCCGTACTGGGGGATACACACTTACACCGATAAACTCATCTTT. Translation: CALGGPRSYPYWGIHTYTDKLIF.

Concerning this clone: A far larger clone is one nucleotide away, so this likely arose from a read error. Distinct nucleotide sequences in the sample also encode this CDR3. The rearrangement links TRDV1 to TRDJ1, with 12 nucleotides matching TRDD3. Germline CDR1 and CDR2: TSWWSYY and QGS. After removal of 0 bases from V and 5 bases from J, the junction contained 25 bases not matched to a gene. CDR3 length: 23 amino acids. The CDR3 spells CALGELKLYSFRYWGIPTDKLIF. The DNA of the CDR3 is TGTGCTCTTGGGGAACTGAAATTGTATTCCTTCCGCTACTGGGGGATACCCACTGATAAACTCATCTTT.